The TCR beta chain under discussion was sequenced for a study of blood T cell repertoires in COVID-19. Original analysis: Reference gene primer amplification gave nucleated cell count estimates. TCRdb keeps only in-frame clones here, not all; method: immunoSEQ multiplex PCR. That table gives V, J and clone size, and the DNA gave D and trimming. This sample has some 100,000 clones, with 70% to 90% found just once. Material: peripheral blood. This clonotype was obtained from a man aged 50-59 years with active or convalescent COVID-19.

CDR3 residues: CASSQQTTNEKLFF. The CDR3 bases are TGTGCCAGCAGCCAGCAGACAACTAATGAAAAACTGTTTTTT. The chain recombines TRBV14 with TRBJ1-4; D remains unclear. From germline, CDR1 is SGHDN and CDR2 FVKESK. The V end was cut by 3 bases, the J end by 0 bases, with 5 bases between. The length of the CDR3 is 14 residues.